These T cell receptor beta chains were read from a single sample in a study of blood T cell repertoires in COVID-19. Assay used: immunoSEQ multiplex PCR; TCRdb lists only in-frame clones, some missing. The table lists almost 250,000 clones, around nine tenths of them singletons, with around 1.6% in the top ten. Sequenced input: PBMCs or T cells enriched from blood (not recorded which). Every receptor here comes from a woman between 50 and 59 years old who had recovered from COVID-19. Each CDR3 is given with its conserved first and last residue. A D gene is named only where the DNA matches it firmly. The size entry is marked missing in some rows and otherwise reads once, few, many or a size class.

CDR3aa	CDR3nt	abundance	v_gene	d_gene	j_gene
CASSLAGLETGNTDTQYF	TGTGCCAGCAGCTTAGCGGGACTTGAGACAGGGAACACAGATACGCAGTATTTT	-	TRBV7-9	-	TRBJ2-3
CASSAGTAFGSYGYTF	TGTGCCAGCAGTGCGGGGACAGCCTTCGGTAGCTATGGCTACACCTTC	-	TRBV2	TRBD1	TRBJ1-2
CASSSGRFETQYF	TGTGCCAGCAGTAGCGGGAGGTTTGAGACCCAGTACTTC	-	TRBV12-3/TRBV12-4	TRBD2	TRBJ2-5
CASSSPRTSGSYEQYF	TGTGCCAGCAGCTCCCCCCGGACTAGCGGCTCCTACGAGCAGTACTTC	-	TRBV5-4	TRBD2	TRBJ2-7
CATSMMAGAYNEQFF	TGTGCCACCTCGATGATGGCGGGAGCATATAATGAGCAGTTCTTC	-	TRBV6-5	TRBD2	TRBJ2-1
CAISTSGRVDTQYF	TGTGCCATCAGTACTAGCGGGAGAGTTGATACGCAGTATTTT	-	TRBV10-3	TRBD2	TRBJ2-3
CSVPGQGTSYTF	TGCAGCGTACCGGGACAGGGTACTAGCTACACCTTC	-	TRBV29-1	TRBD1	TRBJ1-2
CAWSVQGYEQYF	TGTGCCTGGAGTGTACAGGGCTACGAGCAGTACTTC	-	TRBV30	-	TRBJ2-7
CASSVGEETQYF	TGTGCCAGCAGCGTAGGCGAGGAGACCCAGTACTTC	-	TRBV9	-	TRBJ2-5
CASSPYTSNEQFF	TGTGCCAGCTCACCATACACTAGCAATGAGCAGTTCTTC	-	TRBV18	-	TRBJ2-1
CASSLNLRSSGGYTF	TGTGCCAGCAGCTTAAACTTACGCTCTTCCGGTGGCTACACCTTC	few	TRBV7-2	-	TRBJ1-2
CASSPRGGAEDTQYF	TGTGCCAGCTCACCACGCGGCGGGGCCGAGGATACGCAGTATTTT	-	TRBV18	-	TRBJ2-3
CASSGQGAHGYTF	TGTGCCAGCAGTGGACAGGGGGCGCATGGCTACACCTTC	-	TRBV27	TRBD1	TRBJ1-2
CSASGTSYEQYF	TGCAGTGCTAGTGGGACTAGCTACGAGCAGTACTTC	-	TRBV20-1	TRBD2	TRBJ2-7
CATWDLGNTIYF	TGTGCCACATGGGACTTAGGAAACACCATATATTTT	-	TRBV3-1/TRBV3-2	-	TRBJ1-3
CASSSKIQTVWGANVLTF	TGCGCCAGCAGCTCCAAAATTCAAACTGTCTGGGGGGCCAACGTCCTGACTTTC	-	TRBV5-1	-	TRBJ2-6
CASSPTLLAGAYNEQFF	TGTGCCAGCAGCCCGACCCTACTAGCGGGAGCCTACAATGAGCAGTTCTTC	-	TRBV14	TRBD2	TRBJ2-1
CASSISDSPLHF	TGTGCCAGTAGTATCTCGGATTCACCCCTCCACTTT	-	TRBV19	-	TRBJ1-6
CASTSPSYEQFF	TGTGCCAGCACCTCTCCGTCCTATGAGCAGTTCTTC	-	TRBV5-4	-	TRBJ2-1
CASSAGHRETQYF	TGTGCCAGCAGCGCCGGACACCGGGAGACCCAGTACTTC	-	TRBV9	-	TRBJ2-5
CASSLSHGGNSPLHF	TGTGCCAGCAGCTTAAGCCACGGGGGGAATTCACCCCTCCACTTT	once	TRBV7-3	-	TRBJ1-6
CASSQELSGGERKLFF	TGCGCCAGCAGCCAAGAGTTGAGCGGAGGAGAGAGGAAACTGTTTTTT	-	TRBV4-3	-	TRBJ1-4
CASSQDLVTGVRAFF	TGTGCCAGCAGCCAAGACCTTGTAACAGGGGTACGCGCTTTCTTT	-	TRBV3-1/TRBV3-2	TRBD1	TRBJ1-1
CARSGRRGEGSSGYTF	TGTGCCCGCAGCGGGAGGAGGGGGGAGGGGTCAAGCGGCTACACCTTC	-	TRBV9	-	TRBJ1-2
CASSRDRDSPLHF	TGTGCCAGTAGTCGGGACAGGGATTCACCCCTCCACTTT	once	TRBV19	TRBD1	TRBJ1-6
CAWSLGLGKKTGELFF	TGTGCCTGGAGTTTGGGGCTGGGAAAAAAAACCGGGGAGCTGTTTTTT	once	TRBV30	-	TRBJ2-2
CASRDRGLNTEAFF	TGTGCCAGCAGGGACAGGGGGCTGAACACTGAAGCTTTCTTT	-	TRBV2	TRBD1	TRBJ1-1
CASSAGLAGRTDTQYF	TGCGCCAGCAGCGCCGGACTAGCGGGACGCACAGATACGCAGTATTTT	-	TRBV5-1	TRBD2	TRBJ2-3
CASSQASSTTAKNIQYF	TGTGCCAGCAGCCAGGCATCATCCACCACGGCCAAAAACATTCAGTACTTC	-	TRBV4-2	-	TRBJ2-4
CASGRFPAGDQETQYF	TGTGCTAGTGGTCGCTTTCCGGCGGGAGATCAAGAGACCCAGTACTTC	-	TRBV12-5	TRBD2	TRBJ2-5
CASSYVAGGSGYTF	TGTGCCAGCAGTTACGTGGCAGGGGGCTCTGGCTACACCTTC	-	TRBV6-2/TRBV6-3	TRBD1	TRBJ1-2
CASSPPGYEQYF	TGTGCCAGCAGCCCCCCCGGCTACGAGCAGTACTTC	-	TRBV7-9	-	TRBJ2-7
CASSQGGQGEPQHF	TGCGCCAGCAGCCAAGGGGGGCAGGGTGAGCCCCAGCATTTT	-	TRBV4-1	-	TRBJ1-5
CASSLGQGRSPLHF	TGTGCCAGCAGCCTAGGACAGGGGAGATCACCCCTCCACTTT	few	TRBV7-2	TRBD1	TRBJ1-6
CASSPTHGTGEARQYF	TGCGCCAGCAGCCCGACCCACGGGACAGGGGAGGCGAGGCAGTACTTC	-	TRBV4-1	TRBD1	TRBJ2-7
CASFRDRAETQYF	TGCGCCAGCTTCCGGGACAGGGCGGAGACCCAGTACTTC	-	TRBV5-1	TRBD1	TRBJ2-5
CASREGLAGVFYEQYF	TGTGCCAGCAGAGAAGGACTAGCGGGCGTATTCTACGAGCAGTACTTC	-	TRBV6-1	TRBD2	TRBJ2-7
CASSLFSYNEQFF	TGCGCCAGCAGCCTATTCAGTTACAATGAGCAGTTCTTC	few	TRBV4-1	-	TRBJ2-1
CASSLVARGNEKLFF	TGCGCCAGCAGCTTGGTCGCCAGGGGAAATGAAAAACTGTTTTTT	-	TRBV5-1	-	TRBJ1-4
CASRAPGRSINYGYTF	TGTGCCAGCAGGGCACCGGGTCGGTCGATAAACTATGGCTACACCTTC	-	TRBV5-4	-	TRBJ1-2
CASRRQGNQPQHF	TGTGCCAGCAGACGACAGGGTAATCAGCCCCAGCATTTT	-	TRBV12-3/TRBV12-4	TRBD1	TRBJ1-5
CASSQVGEGDIQYF	TGCGCCAGCAGCCAAGTCGGGGAGGGCGACATTCAGTACTTC	-	TRBV4-1	TRBD2	TRBJ2-4
CASSEGQGGQPQHF	TGTGCCAGCAGTGAAGGCCAGGGAGGTCAGCCCCAGCATTTT	few	TRBV2	-	TRBJ1-5
CASREPATNSRGYTF	TGTGCCAGCAGGGAGCCCGCGACCAACTCCCGAGGCTACACCTTC	-	TRBV6-1	-	TRBJ1-2
CASSPTTSGELFF	TGTGCCAGCTCACCGACGACTAGCGGGGAGCTGTTTTTT	-	TRBV18	-	TRBJ2-2
CASSFGVGGYTF	TGTGCCAGCAGCTTTGGAGTGGGTGGCTACACCTTC	-	TRBV7-9	-	TRBJ1-2
CASSFSGDWGETQYF	TGTGCCAGCAGTTTCTCGGGGGACTGGGGAGAGACCCAGTACTTC	-	TRBV27	-	TRBJ2-5
CASRFPPIQGARAKNIQYF	TGTGCCAGCAGATTCCCTCCAATACAGGGGGCGCGTGCCAAAAACATTCAGTACTTC	-	TRBV7-2	TRBD1	TRBJ2-4
CASSRYQEGSQPQHF	TGTGCCAGCAGCCGTTACCAGGAGGGGAGTCAGCCCCAGCATTTT	-	TRBV28	-	TRBJ1-5
CASSPGENQPQHF	TGCGCCAGCAGCCCGGGGGAAAATCAGCCCCAGCATTTT	-	TRBV5-1	-	TRBJ1-5
CASSLEEMGGANYGYTF	TGTGCTAGCAGCTTAGAGGAGATGGGAGGAGCTAACTATGGCTACACCTTC	-	TRBV7-7	-	TRBJ1-2
CASSLGQPGNTIYF	TGCGCCAGCAGCCTCGGACAGCCAGGAAACACCATATATTTT	few	TRBV5-1	-	TRBJ1-3
CASSFRAGAYSNQPQHF	TGTGCCAGCAGTTTTCGGGCAGGGGCTTATAGCAATCAGCCCCAGCATTTT	-	TRBV6-2/TRBV6-3	-	TRBJ1-5
CASSLSDRQGGTDTQYF	TGCGCCAGCAGCTTGAGCGACCGACAGGGAGGAACAGATACGCAGTATTTT	-	TRBV5-1	-	TRBJ2-3
CASSETTGGTNEKLFF	TGCGCCAGCAGCGAAACAACGGGGGGAACTAATGAAAAACTGTTTTTT	-	TRBV10-2	-	TRBJ1-4
CASVASGTVYGYTF	TGTGCCAGCGTAGCATCCGGGACAGTCTATGGCTACACCTTC	-	TRBV28	TRBD1	TRBJ1-2
CASSPRLAGAYEQYF	TGTGCCAGCAGCCCGCGACTAGCGGGCGCCTACGAGCAGTACTTC	-	TRBV7-2	TRBD2	TRBJ2-7
CASSSMTANTEAFF	TGTGCCAGCAGCTCAATGACAGCAAACACTGAAGCTTTCTTT	-	TRBV5-6	-	TRBJ1-1
CAISESVTGGFAEAFF	TGTGCCATCAGTGAGTCCGTAACAGGGGGCTTTGCTGAAGCTTTCTTT	-	TRBV10-3	TRBD1	TRBJ1-1